The 8 T cell receptor beta chains in this list originate from one sample, sequenced in a study of CD8 T cells in Susac syndrome. Random hexamers were used to reverse transcribe an amount of about 0.5 to 1 ug RNA. TCRdb re-called the immunoSEQ multiplex PCR reads with MiXCR, one entry per CDR3 protein. The data show approximately 110,000 distinct CDR3 sequences, approximately 93% seen once. Specimen: CD8+ T cells from PBMCs. Receptors were obtained from a human donor with multiple sclerosis.

The chain links TRBV6-6 to TRBJ2-7; TRBD2 might be the D (6 bases). The V end lost 5 bases, the J end lost 3 bases, and 14 bases lay between the germline ends. The length of the CDR3 is 14 residues. Per germline, CDR1 MNHNY and CDR2 SVGAGI (reference sequence). The DNA of the CDR3 is TGTGCCAGCAGTAGGGGACTTGCTAACTACGAGCAGTACGTC. Protein sequence: CASSRGLANYEQYV.

The chain has TRBV4-2 and TRBJ1-2; D might be TRBD1 (5 bases). Trimming shortened V by 1 base and J by 4 bases, and 28 bases separated the two germline ends. Germline CDR1 LGHNA, CDR2 YNFKEQ. This CDR3 is 20 amino acids long. CDR3 coding DNA: TGTGCCAGCAGCCAAGTAGGGGAACCGGGACCCTCAGAGGGGTTCTATGGCTACACCTTC. Amino acid sequence: CASSQVGEPGPSEGFYGYTF.

This clonotype is a singleton in its sample. V gene TRBV13 combines with J gene TRBJ2-5; D perhaps matches TRBD2 (5 bases). The CDR3 spans 13 residues. Germline assignment: CDR1 PRHDT and CDR2 FYEKMQ (reference sequence). V was trimmed by 5 bases and J by 5 bases, leaving 12 bases between them. The CDR3, as DNA: TGTGCCAGCAGCGCAACTAGGGCGGAGACCCAGTACTTC. This sequence encodes CASSATRAETQYF.

The chain carries TRBV29-1 and TRBJ1-1; D gene uncertain. This CDR3 is 12 amino acids long. The V gene lost 4 bases and the J gene lost 8 bases, with 14 bases spanning the gap. Per germline, CDR1 SQVTM and CDR2 ANQGSEA. CDR3 in amino acids: CSVVVSAFEAFF. The CDR3 bases are TGCAGCGTTGTGGTGTCGGCATTCGAAGCTTTCTTT. Full variable domain (rest looked up from reference TRBV29-1 and TRBJ1-1): SAVISQKPSRDICQRGTSLTIQCQVDSQVTMMFWYRQQPGQSLTLIATANQGSEATYESGFVIDKFPISRPNLTFSTLTVSNMSPEDSSIYLCSVVVSAFEAFFGQGTRLTVV.

The V and J genes are TRBV7-9 and TRBJ2-1; 8 bases match TRBD1. Germline assignment: CDR1 SEHNR and CDR2 FQNEAQ (reference sequence). This CDR3 contains 12 residues. V lost 11 bases, J lost 5 bases, and 5 bases stayed unmatched. CDR3 in amino acids: CAAATGDNEQFF. CDR3 sequence (DNA): TGTGCCGCCGCGACAGGGGACAATGAGCAGTTCTTC.

V gene TRBV20-1 combines with J gene TRBJ2-3, with D tentatively TRBD2 (6 bases). The CDR3 has 14 residues. Germline CDR1 DFQATT, CDR2 SNEGSKA (reference sequence). V lost 1 base and J lost 11, with 19 bases in between. The CDR3 DNA sequence: TGCAGTGCTAGAGGGGAGGCGGACCCTGGATGGCAGTATTTT. Its translation: CSARGEADPGWQYF.

V is TRBV28 and J is TRBJ2-5; the match to TRBD1 covers 8 bases. The V segment lost 2 bases and the J segment 7 bases; nucleotides outside the gene matches: 9. There are 15 residues in the CDR3. The germline CDR1 and CDR2 sequences are MDHEN and SYDVKM. In DNA form, the CDR3 reads TGTGCCAGCAGTTTACCGCCCGGACAGGGTTTGACCCAGTACTTC. This encodes CASSLPPGQGLTQYF.

The chain employs TRBV3-1 and TRBJ1-1, with unresolved D. The CDR3 loop spans 15 amino acids. The V and J ends lost 0 bases and 0 bases respectively, with 8 bases between them. CDR1 is LGHDT and CDR2 is YNNKEL in the germline V gene (reference sequence). In DNA, the CDR3 is TGTGCCAGCAGCCAAGATGAGGCAGTGAACACTGAAGCTTTCTTT. Its protein is CASSQDEAVNTEAFF.